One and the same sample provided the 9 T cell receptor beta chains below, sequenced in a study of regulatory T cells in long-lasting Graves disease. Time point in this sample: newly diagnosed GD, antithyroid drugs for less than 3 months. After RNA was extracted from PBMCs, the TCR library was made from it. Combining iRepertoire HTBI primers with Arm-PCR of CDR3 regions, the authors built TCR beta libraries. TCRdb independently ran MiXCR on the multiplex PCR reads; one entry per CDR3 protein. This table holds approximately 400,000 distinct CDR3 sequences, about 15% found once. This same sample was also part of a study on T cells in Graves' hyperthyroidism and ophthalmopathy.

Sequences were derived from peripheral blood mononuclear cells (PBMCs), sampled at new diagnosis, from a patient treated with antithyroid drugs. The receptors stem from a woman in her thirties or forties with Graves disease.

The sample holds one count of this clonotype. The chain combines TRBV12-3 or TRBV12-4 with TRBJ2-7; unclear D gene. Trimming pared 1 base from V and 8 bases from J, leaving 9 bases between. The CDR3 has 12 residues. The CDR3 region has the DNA TGTGCCAGCAGTTTAGATTTTCGGAAGCAGTACTTC. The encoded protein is CASSLDFRKQYF.

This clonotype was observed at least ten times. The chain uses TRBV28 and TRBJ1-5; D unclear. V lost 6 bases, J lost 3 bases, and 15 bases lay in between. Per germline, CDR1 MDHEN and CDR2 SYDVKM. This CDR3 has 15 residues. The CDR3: CASRPRGVPNQPQHF. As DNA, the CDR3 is TGTGCCAGCAGGCCCCGCGGGGTCCCCAATCAGCCCCAGCATTTT.

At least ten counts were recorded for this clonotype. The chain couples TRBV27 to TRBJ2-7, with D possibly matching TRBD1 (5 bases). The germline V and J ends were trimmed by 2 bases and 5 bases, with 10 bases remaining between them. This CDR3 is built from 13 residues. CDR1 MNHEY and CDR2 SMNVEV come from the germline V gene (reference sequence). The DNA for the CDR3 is TGTGCCAGCAGTTTAGTAGGGGATGACGAGCAGTACTTC. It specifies CASSLVGDDEQYF.

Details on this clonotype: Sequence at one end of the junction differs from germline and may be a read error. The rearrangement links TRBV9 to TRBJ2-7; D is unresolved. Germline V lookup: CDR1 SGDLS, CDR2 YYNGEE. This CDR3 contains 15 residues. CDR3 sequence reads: CAGSVAPLGQYEQYF. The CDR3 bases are TGTGCCGGCAGCGTAGCCCCCCTTGGCCAATACGAGCAGTACTTC.

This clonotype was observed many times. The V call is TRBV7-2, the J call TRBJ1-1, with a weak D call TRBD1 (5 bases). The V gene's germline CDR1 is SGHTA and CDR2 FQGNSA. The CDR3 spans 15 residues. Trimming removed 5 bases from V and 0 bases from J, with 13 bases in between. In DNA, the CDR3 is TGTGCCAGCAGCCGGGTGGGGGAGGTGAACACTGAAGCTTTCTTT. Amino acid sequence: CASSRVGEVNTEAFF.

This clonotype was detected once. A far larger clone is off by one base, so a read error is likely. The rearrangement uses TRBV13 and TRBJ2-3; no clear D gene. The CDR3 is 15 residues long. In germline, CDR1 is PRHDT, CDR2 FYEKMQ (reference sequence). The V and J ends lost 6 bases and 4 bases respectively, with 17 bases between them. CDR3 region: CASSLKPAWADTQYF. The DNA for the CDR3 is TGTGCCAGCAGTTTAAAACCAGCTTGGGCAGATACGCAGTATTTT.

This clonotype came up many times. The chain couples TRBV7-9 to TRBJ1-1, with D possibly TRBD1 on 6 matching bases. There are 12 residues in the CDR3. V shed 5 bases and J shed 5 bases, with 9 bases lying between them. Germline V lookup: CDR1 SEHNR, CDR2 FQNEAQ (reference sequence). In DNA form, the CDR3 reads TGTGCCAGCAGCATACAGGGTACTGAAGCTTTCTTT. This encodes CASSIQGTEAFF.

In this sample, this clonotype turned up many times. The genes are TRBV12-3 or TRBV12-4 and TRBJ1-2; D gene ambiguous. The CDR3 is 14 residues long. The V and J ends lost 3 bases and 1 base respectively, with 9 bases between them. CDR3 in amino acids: CASSFSDLNYGYTF. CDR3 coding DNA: TGTGCCAGCAGTTTTTCCGATCTTAACTATGGCTACACCTTC.

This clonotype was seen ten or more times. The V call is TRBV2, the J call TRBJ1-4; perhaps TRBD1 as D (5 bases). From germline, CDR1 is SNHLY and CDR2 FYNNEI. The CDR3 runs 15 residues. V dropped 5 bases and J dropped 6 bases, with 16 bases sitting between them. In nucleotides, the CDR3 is TGTGCCAGCAGTACTCAGGGACCAAGGGATGAAAAACTGTTTTTT. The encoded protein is CASSTQGPRDEKLFF. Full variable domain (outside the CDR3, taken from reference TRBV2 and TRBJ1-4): EPEVTQTPSHQVTQMGQEVILRCVPISNHLYFYWYRQILGQKVEFLVSFYNNEISEKSEIFDDQFSVERPDGSNFTLKIRSTKLEDSAMYFCASSTQGPRDEKLFFGSGTQLSVL.